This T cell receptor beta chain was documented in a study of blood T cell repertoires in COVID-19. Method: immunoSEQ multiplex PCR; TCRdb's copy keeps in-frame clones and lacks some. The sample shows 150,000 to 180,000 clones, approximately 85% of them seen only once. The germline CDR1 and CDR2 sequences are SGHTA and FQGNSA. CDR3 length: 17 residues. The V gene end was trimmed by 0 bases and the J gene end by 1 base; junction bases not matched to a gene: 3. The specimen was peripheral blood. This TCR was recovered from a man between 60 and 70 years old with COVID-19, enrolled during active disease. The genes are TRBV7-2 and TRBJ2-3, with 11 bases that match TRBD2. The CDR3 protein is CASSLALAGGGTDTQYF. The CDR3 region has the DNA TGTGCCAGCAGCTTAGCGTTAGCGGGGGGGGGCACAGATACGCAGTATTTT.